The clone carrying this TCR beta chain was seen many times. The data originate from a study of regulatory T cells in long-lasting Graves disease. Investigators prepared the TCR beta libraries by applying iRepertoire HTBI primers and Arm-PCR of CDR3 regions. TCRdb reprocessed the multiplex PCR reads via MiXCR and lists one record per CDR3 protein. This sample carries 350,000 to 400,000 distinct CDR3 sequences, about a sixth of them seen once, and the ten largest clones take roughly 21%. The time point denotes: newly diagnosed GD, antithyroid drugs for less than 3 months. PBMCs provided the RNA from which the TCR library was made. The CDR3 has 12 amino acids. V was pared by 2 bases and J by 4 bases, with 4 bases between. Germline V gene data show CDR1 as SGHRS and CDR2 as YFSETQ. The same data also went into a second study, on T cells in Graves' hyperthyroidism and ophthalmopathy.

The source of this sequence is a woman aged 18 to 35 with Graves disease. The chain recombines TRBV5-1 with TRBJ2-1; the D is unclear. The specimen comprised peripheral blood mononuclear cells (PBMCs), sampled at new diagnosis, from a patient treated with antithyroid drugs. CDR3 in amino acids: CASSLFYNEQFF. CDR3 coding DNA: TGCGCCAGCAGCTTATTTTACAATGAGCAGTTCTTC.